This T cell receptor beta chain is from a study of CD8+ T cells in alopecia areata. The wider study: The study gave treated patients oral tofacitinib at 5 to 10 mg twice daily.

Treatment here: oral pan-JAK inhibitor, 5-10 mg twice daily. The germline V gene has CDR1 MNHNS and CDR2 SASEGT. V shed 4 bases and J shed 5 bases, with 11 bases lying between them. The CDR3 extends over 13 amino acids. Comment on this clone: Antigen unknown.

Isolated RNA was reverse transcribed into cDNA used as the sequencing template. Clones were read by immunoSEQ multiplex PCR, and TCRdb kept only the in-frame ones, dropping some. The table shows approximately 180,000 clones, with approximately 59% occurring only once. Study-wide findings and caveats: Normal skin's resident alphabeta T cells are sequenced alongside lesional scalp T cells. The treated group had a single nonresponder, limiting CD8+ expansion-response conclusions. Possibly as an HLA-related effect, TCR sharing across patients appeared less clear than in mice.

Sequences were derived from CD4+ T cells sorted from blood, sampled at approximately week 60, from a patient treated with tofacitinib. This receptor was obtained from a human donor with alopecia areata. This sequence joins TRBV6-1 and TRBJ2-5; D is ambiguous. The CDR3 reads CASSAASWETQYF. CDR3 coding DNA: TGTGCCAGCAGTGCAGCCTCCTGGGAGACCCAGTACTTC.